The present T cell receptor (beta chain) was sequenced within a study of blood T cell repertoires in COVID-19. The CDR3 is 14 amino acids. Germline assignment: CDR1 MDHEN and CDR2 SYDVKM. The V gene end was trimmed by 5 bases and the J gene end by 7 bases; junction bases not matched to a gene: 7. Original processing methods: By means of reference gene primer amplification, nucleated cell counts were estimated. Assay: immunoSEQ multiplex PCR; the TCRdb copy retains only in-frame clones and omits some. V and J calls and clone size follow that table, whereas D and trimming were derived from the DNA. The data show under 200,000 clones, more than 75% seen once.

The chain recombines TRBV28 with TRBJ2-1, with 8 bases that match TRBD1. Material for sequencing was peripheral blood. The origin of this receptor is a man between 65 and 85 years old with acute or convalescent COVID-19. In nucleotides, the CDR3 is TGTGCCAGCAGTCGGGCAGGGGGCAGAAATGAGCAGTTCTTC. Protein product: CASSRAGGRNEQFF.